Shown below are 18 T cell receptor beta chains from a single sample sequenced in a study of response to subunit inactivated influenza vaccine. TCRdb ran MiXCR on the RT-PCR reads and lists one entry per CDR3 protein. The sample consists of about 780,000 distinct CDR3 sequences, roughly 20% of them appearing once. Sequenced material: PBMCs from blood, taken 5 days after vaccination. These receptors all stem from a man aged 45-65 years who received an inactivated influenza vaccine.

This clonotype was observed a single time. This chain joins TRBV4-2 and TRBJ2-1, with TRBD2 matching over 10 bases. This CDR3 spans 15 amino acids. Germline V CDR1 and CDR2: LGHNA, YNFKEQ. The ends lost 5 bases at V and 10 bases at J; junction bases unmatched: 11. The chain's CDR3 is CASSGSGRAGREQFF. CDR3 nucleotides: TGTGCCAGCAGCGGGAGCGGGAGGGCCGGACGGGAGCAGTTCTTC.

The chain employs TRBV20-1 and TRBJ2-7; 7 nucleotides match TRBD1. V was clipped by 3 bases and J by 4 bases; unmatched bases: 6. This CDR3 comprises 13 residues. Germline V gene data show CDR1 as DFQATT and CDR2 as SNEGSKA (reference sequence). Here the CDR3 reads CSASQGVVYEQYF. In DNA form, the CDR3 reads TGCAGTGCTAGCCAGGGGGTAGTGTACGAGCAGTACTTC.

The rearrangement links TRBV7-8 to TRBJ2-2, with TRBD2 identical over 16 bases. Germline assignment: CDR1 SGHVS and CDR2 FQNEAQ. Germline trimming cut 4 bases from V and 0 bases from J; bases unmatched to any gene: 8. The CDR3 spans 20 residues. CDR3 DNA: TGTGCCAGCAGCTCCACCCGGGGGACTAGCGGGGGGGCGAACACCGGGGAGCTGTTTTTT. Translation: CASSSTRGTSGGANTGELFF.

The rearrangement uses TRBV6-1 and TRBJ1-2, with TRBD1 as a possible D gene (6 bases). Germline CDR1 MNHNS, CDR2 SASEGT. Trimming left V 6 bases short and J 4 bases short, with 27 bases between. The CDR3 is 18 residues long. The CDR3 coding sequence is TGTGCCAGCAGCATCAGGAGTACAGGGAACCCTCATCCCTATGGCTACACCTTC. This gives the protein CASSIRSTGNPHPYGYTF.

This clonotype was counted ten times or more. The rearrangement uses TRBV20-1 and TRBJ2-5; possible D gene TRBD1, 5 bases. Per germline, CDR1 DFQATT and CDR2 SNEGSKA (reference sequence). The CDR3 has 13 residues. The CDR3 DNA follows: TGCAGCGGCCTGGGGCCTTTCAAGGAGACCCAGTACTTC. It is translated as CSGLGPFKETQYF.

This clonotype was seen a few times. CDR3 bases: TGTGCCAGCAGCCCTACGGGGGGGGCAGGTCAGCCCCAGCATTTT. Protein: CASSPTGGAGQPQHF. The V call is TRBV12-3 or TRBV12-4, the J call TRBJ1-5; TRBD1 is a possible D gene (6 bases). Trimming pared 6 bases from V and 6 bases from J, leaving 18 bases between. CDR3 length: 15 amino acids.

A few counts support this clonotype. This sequence joins TRBV12-3 or TRBV12-4 and TRBJ2-3; TRBD2 agrees at 12 bases. The junction had 15 bases not matched to a gene; V was cut back by 2 bases and J by 9 bases. This CDR3 contains 18 residues. The DNA for the CDR3 is TGTGCCAGCAGTTTATTAGTCCTAGCGGGGGGGCTTGAAGGGACGCAGTATTTT. It encodes CASSLLVLAGGLEGTQYF.

V is TRBV20-1 and J is TRBJ2-7; the match to TRBD1 covers 9 bases. The CDR3 has 13 residues. Looked up from germline, CDR1 is DFQATT and CDR2 is SNEGSKA (reference sequence). Germline trimming cut 6 bases from V and 3 bases from J; bases unmatched to any gene: 6. CDR3 in DNA: TGCAGTGCCAATCCGACAGGGGGCTACGAGCAGTACTTC. This gives the protein CSANPTGGYEQYF.

This clonotype occurred a few times. The V and J genes are TRBV18 and TRBJ2-5; the match to TRBD1 covers 7 bases. There are 14 residues in the CDR3. J gave up 5 bases and V 5 bases, and 8 bases lay outside the gene matches. Germline V gene sequence: CDR1 KGHSH, CDR2 LQKENI. CDR3 in amino acids: CASSNRQGQETQYF. The CDR3 region has the DNA TGTGCCAGCTCAAACCGACAGGGCCAGGAGACCCAGTACTTC.

V gene TRBV7-2 combines with J gene TRBJ2-1, with D hard to call. The CDR3 totals 15 residues. Trimming removed 5 bases at V and 0 bases at J, with 11 bases between. Looked up from germline, CDR1 is SGHTA and CDR2 is FQGNSA. Here the CDR3 reads CASSPQQGSYNEQFF. The CDR3 DNA sequence: TGTGCCAGCAGCCCCCAACAAGGCTCCTACAATGAGCAGTTCTTC.

CDR3 in DNA: TGTGCCAGCAGACCCTTGGGAGGATTCTACAATGAGCAGTTCTTC. Amino acid sequence: CASRPLGGFYNEQFF. J is TRBJ2-1 and V is TRBV6-2 or TRBV6-3; TRBD2 might be the D (6 bases). Germline V gene data show CDR1 as MNHEY and CDR2 as SVGEGT. The CDR3 consists of 15 residues. V was pared by 6 bases and J by 3 bases, with 15 bases between.

The sample holds a few counts of this clonotype. The chain has TRBV7-2 and TRBJ2-7; the D is unclear. The CDR3 spans 13 residues. Germline CDR1 is SGHTA and CDR2 is FQGNSA. The V gene lost 3 bases and the J gene lost 6 bases, with 12 bases spanning the gap. CDR3 nucleotides: TGTGCCAGCAGCTTGGGGATCAGGAGCGAGCAGTACTTC. Amino acid sequence: CASSLGIRSEQYF.

This clonotype appeared a few times. The V call is TRBV20-1, the J call TRBJ2-7; 12 bases are a match to TRBD2. Germline loops: CDR1 DFQATT, CDR2 SNEGSKA (reference sequence). This CDR3 has 14 residues. The ends lost 7 bases at V and 3 bases at J; junction bases unmatched: 7. CDR3 sequence: CSVLMTSGSYEQYF. The CDR3, as DNA: TGCAGTGTTCTCATGACTAGCGGGAGCTACGAGCAGTACTTC.

There are many counts of this clonotype. This chain uses TRBV3-1 with TRBJ1-2; unclear D gene. With 1 base removed from V and 7 bases from J, the gap between germline ends came to 7 bases. Looked up from germline, CDR1 is LGHDT and CDR2 is YNNKEL (reference sequence). The CDR3 consists of 12 residues. CDR3: CASSQGQGGYTF. CDR3 coding DNA: TGTGCCAGCAGCCAAGGCCAAGGTGGCTACACCTTC. The whole variable domain, filled in from reference TRBV3-1 and TRBJ1-2, reads DTAVSQTPKYLVTQMGNDKSIKCEQNLGHDTMYWYKQDSKKFLKIMFSYNNKELIINETVPNRFSPKSPDKAHLNLHINSLELGDSAVYFCASSQGQGGYTFGSGTRLTVV.

This clonotype has ten or more counts. The chain uses TRBV6-6 and TRBJ2-3, with D possibly TRBD2 on 5 matching bases. CDR1 and CDR2 from the germline V gene are MNHNY and SVGAGI (reference sequence). V was cut by 9 bases and J by 6 bases, with 13 bases left in between. This CDR3 has 12 residues. The CDR3 protein is CASLSSWDTQYF. The CDR3 DNA sequence: TGTGCCAGTCTTTCTAGCTGGGATACGCAGTATTTT.

This clonotype was seen more than once but under ten times. This chain uses TRBV20-1 with TRBJ2-3, with TRBD2 identical over 11 bases. Unmatched junction bases numbered 8, after V lost 7 bases and J lost 5 bases. The CDR3 consists of 14 residues. CDR1 is DFQATT and CDR2 is SNEGSKA in the germline V gene (reference sequence). CDR3 sequence: CSGTLAGVGDTQYF. DNA of the CDR3: TGCAGTGGGACACTAGCGGGGGTAGGAGATACGCAGTATTTT.

This clonotype was seen a few times. The chain joins TRBV12-3 or TRBV12-4 to TRBJ2-7; 7 bases are a match to TRBD2. J lost 4 bases, V lost 4 bases, and 10 bases had no gene match. The CDR3 consists of 15 residues. The CDR3 region has the DNA TGTGCCAGCAGTTCTACCGGGACGCGGGGGTACGAGCAGTACTTC. Encoded protein: CASSSTGTRGYEQYF.

This clonotype has a handful of counts. The chain links TRBV12-3 or TRBV12-4 to TRBJ1-2, with 7 positions matching TRBD1. V lost 3 bases and J lost 4; bases outside the gene matches: 8. The CDR3 sequence is 15 residues long. For the CDR3, the DNA is TGTGCCAGCAGTTTGTACGAGGGGGCCCCCTATGGCTACACCTTC. The encoded protein is CASSLYEGAPYGYTF.